Described below is a single T cell receptor (beta chain) sequence and its context. Its antigen is unknown. Produced via immunoSEQ multiplex PCR; TCRdb's table is partial and in-frame only. The sample gives about 58,000 clones, 79% of which show up once; roughly 1.2% is in the top ten. This sample is drawn from a study of OX40 agonist ivuxolimab in advanced cancers. Study at large: Given to patients was ivuxolimab, an agonistic anti-OX40 (CD134) antibody. Aged roughly 23 to 79 with a mean of 60 years, they were around 79% male. The eligibility criteria allowed prior anti-PD-1, anti-PD-L1 or anti-CTLA-4 therapy, and around 40% had some. General study findings and limits: By week 6 at 0.1 to 3.0 mg/kg, blood CD4+ and CD8+ T cells had expanded clonally.

Trimming removed 5 bases at V and 4 bases at J, with 9 bases between. This CDR3 region has 12 residues. Germline loops: CDR1 MNHEY, CDR2 SVGAGI. The chain links TRBV6-5 to TRBJ2-7; D possibly corresponds to TRBD1 (5 bases). This specimen consisted of CD4+ or CD8+ T cells sorted from blood, obtained in a trial of the OX40 agonist ivuxolimab. This clonotype was sampled from an adult with an advanced solid tumor such as melanoma, head and neck, liver or kidney cancer. Here the CDR3 reads CASSPDRYEQYF. As DNA, the CDR3 is TGTGCCAGCAGTCCCGACAGATACGAGCAGTACTTC.